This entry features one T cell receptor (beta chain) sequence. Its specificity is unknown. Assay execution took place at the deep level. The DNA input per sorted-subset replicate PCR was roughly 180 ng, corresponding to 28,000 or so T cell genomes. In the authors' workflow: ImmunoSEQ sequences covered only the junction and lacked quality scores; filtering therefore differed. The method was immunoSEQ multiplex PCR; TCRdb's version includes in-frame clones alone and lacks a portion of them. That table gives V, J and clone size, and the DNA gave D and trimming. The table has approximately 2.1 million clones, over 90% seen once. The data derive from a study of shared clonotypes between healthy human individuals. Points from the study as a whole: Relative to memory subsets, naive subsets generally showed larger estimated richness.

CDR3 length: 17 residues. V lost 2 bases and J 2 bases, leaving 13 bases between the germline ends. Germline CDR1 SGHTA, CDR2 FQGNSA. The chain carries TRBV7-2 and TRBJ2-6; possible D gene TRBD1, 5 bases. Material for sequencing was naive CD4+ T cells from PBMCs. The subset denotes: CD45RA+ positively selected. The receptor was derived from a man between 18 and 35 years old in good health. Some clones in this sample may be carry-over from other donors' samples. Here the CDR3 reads CASSLFTQATGANVLTF. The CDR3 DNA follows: TGTGCCAGCAGCTTATTTACACAGGCTACTGGGGCCAACGTCCTGACTTTC.